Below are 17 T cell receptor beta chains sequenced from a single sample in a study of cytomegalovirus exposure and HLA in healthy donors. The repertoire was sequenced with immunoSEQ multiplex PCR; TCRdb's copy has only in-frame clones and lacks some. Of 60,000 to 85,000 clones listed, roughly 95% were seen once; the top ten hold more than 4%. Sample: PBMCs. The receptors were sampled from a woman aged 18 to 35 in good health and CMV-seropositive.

The CDR3 region is CASSEVVYSNQPQHF. The DNA of the CDR3 is TGTGCCAGCAGTGAAGTCGTTTATAGCAATCAGCCCCAGCATTTT. The chain combines TRBV2 with TRBJ1-5, with D unresolved. With 1 base removed from V and 0 bases from J, the gap between germline ends came to 7 bases. The CDR3 is made up of 15 amino acids. Germline loops: CDR1 SNHLY, CDR2 FYNNEI.

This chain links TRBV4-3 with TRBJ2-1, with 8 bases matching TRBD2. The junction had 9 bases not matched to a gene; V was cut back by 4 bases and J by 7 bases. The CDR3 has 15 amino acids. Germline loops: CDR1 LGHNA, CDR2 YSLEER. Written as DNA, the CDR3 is TGCGCCAGCAGCCTCCGAGGGGCTAGCGGGAATGAGCAGTTCTTC. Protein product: CASSLRGASGNEQFF.

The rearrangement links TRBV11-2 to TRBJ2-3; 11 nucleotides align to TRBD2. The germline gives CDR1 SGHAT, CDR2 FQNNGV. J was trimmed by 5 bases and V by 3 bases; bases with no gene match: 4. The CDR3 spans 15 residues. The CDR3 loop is CASSFSGRGGDTQYF. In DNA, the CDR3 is TGTGCCAGCAGCTTTAGCGGGAGGGGTGGAGATACGCAGTATTTT.

CDR3 loop: CASTQRLAGRDTQYF. The CDR3 bases are TGTGCCAGCACCCAAAGGCTAGCGGGGCGAGATACGCAGTATTTT. The chain is built from TRBV28 and TRBJ2-3; 9 nucleotides align to TRBD2. The CDR3 is 15 amino acids. Unmatched junction bases numbered 10, after V lost 7 bases and J lost 5 bases. CDR1 and CDR2 (germline): MDHEN, SYDVKM.

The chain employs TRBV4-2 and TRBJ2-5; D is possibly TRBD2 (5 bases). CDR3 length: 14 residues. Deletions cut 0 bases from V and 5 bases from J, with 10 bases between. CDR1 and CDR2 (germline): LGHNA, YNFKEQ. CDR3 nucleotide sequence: TGTGCCAGCAGCCAAGAAGGAGGTCGTGAGACCCAGTACTTC. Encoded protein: CASSQEGGRETQYF.

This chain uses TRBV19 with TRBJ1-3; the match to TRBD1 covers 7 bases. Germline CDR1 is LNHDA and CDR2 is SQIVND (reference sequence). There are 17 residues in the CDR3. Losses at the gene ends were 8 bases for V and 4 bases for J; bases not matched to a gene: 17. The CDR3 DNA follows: TGTGCCAGTTGCCCGGGACAGTCTTGGCTCGGAGGAAACACCATATATTTT. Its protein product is CASCPGQSWLGGNTIYF.

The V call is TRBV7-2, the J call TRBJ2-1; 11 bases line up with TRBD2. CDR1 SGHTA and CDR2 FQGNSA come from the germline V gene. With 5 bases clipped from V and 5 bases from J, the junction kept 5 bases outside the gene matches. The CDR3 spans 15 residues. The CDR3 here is CASSLRLAGNNEQFF. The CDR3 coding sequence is TGTGCCAGCAGCCTTCGACTAGCGGGGAACAATGAGCAGTTCTTC.

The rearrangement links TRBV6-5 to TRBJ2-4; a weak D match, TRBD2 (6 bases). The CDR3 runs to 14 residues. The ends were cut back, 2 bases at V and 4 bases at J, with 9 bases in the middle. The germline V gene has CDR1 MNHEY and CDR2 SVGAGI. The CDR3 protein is CASSYSAGKNIQYF. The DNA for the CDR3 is TGTGCCAGCAGTTACAGCGCGGGAAAAAACATTCAGTACTTC.

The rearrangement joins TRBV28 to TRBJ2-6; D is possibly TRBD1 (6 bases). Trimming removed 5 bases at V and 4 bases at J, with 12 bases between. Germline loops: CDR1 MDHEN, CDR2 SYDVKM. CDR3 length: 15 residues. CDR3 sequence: CASSETGAGANVLTF. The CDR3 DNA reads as TGTGCCAGCAGTGAGACAGGTGCCGGGGCCAACGTCCTGACTTTC.

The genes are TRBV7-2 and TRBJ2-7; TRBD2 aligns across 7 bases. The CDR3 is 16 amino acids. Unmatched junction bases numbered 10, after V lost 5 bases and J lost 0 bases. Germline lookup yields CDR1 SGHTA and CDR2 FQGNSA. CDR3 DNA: TGTGCCAGCAGCGGGGGGGGTCCTTCCAGCTCCTACGAGCAGTACTTC. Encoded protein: CASSGGGPSSSYEQYF.

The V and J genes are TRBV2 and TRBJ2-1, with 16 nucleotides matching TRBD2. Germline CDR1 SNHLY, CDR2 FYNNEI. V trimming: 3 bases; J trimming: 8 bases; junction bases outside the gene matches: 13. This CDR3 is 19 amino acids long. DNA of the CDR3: TGTGCCAGCAGTGACCCGGGACTAGCGGGAGGGCCGGGCGAGGATGAGCAGTTCTTC. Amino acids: CASSDPGLAGGPGEDEQFF.

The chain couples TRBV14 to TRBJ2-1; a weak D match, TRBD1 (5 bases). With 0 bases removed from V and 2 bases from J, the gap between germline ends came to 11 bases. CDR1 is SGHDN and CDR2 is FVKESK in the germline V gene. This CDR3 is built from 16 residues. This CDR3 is CASSQDTGNTYNEQFF. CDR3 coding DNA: TGTGCCAGCAGCCAAGATACAGGAAATACCTACAATGAGCAGTTCTTC.

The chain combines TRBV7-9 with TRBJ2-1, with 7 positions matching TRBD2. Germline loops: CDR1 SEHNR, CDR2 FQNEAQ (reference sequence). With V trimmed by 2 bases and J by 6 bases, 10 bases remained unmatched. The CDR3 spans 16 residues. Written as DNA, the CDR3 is TGTGCCAGCAGCTTAACCTCCCCTAGCGGCGTCAATGAGCAGTTCTTC. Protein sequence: CASSLTSPSGVNEQFF.

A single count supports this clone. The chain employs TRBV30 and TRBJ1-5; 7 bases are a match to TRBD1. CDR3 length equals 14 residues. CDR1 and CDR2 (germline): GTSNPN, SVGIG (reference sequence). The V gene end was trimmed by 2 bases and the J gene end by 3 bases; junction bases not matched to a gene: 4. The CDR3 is CAWSRDSHNQPQHF. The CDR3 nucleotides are TGTGCCTGGAGTCGGGACAGCCACAATCAGCCCCAGCATTTT.

DNA for the CDR3: TGTGCCAGCCGGACTAGCGGGGATAGCTCCTACAATGAGCAGTTCTTC. Encoded protein: CASRTSGDSSYNEQFF. The gene calls are TRBV7-6 and TRBJ2-1; 12 nucleotides line up with TRBD2. Germline values: CDR1 SGHVS, CDR2 FNYEAQ. The trim removed 8 bases at V and 0 bases at J, leaving 5 bases unmatched. The CDR3 loop spans 16 amino acids.

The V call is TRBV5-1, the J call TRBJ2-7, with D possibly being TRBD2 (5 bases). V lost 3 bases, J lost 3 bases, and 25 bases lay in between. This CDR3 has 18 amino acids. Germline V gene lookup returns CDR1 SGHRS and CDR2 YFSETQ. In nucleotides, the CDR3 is TGCGCCAGCAGCTCAGGACCCACCCCCCGGGATCTAATCTACGAGCAGTACTTC. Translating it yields CASSSGPTPRDLIYEQYF.

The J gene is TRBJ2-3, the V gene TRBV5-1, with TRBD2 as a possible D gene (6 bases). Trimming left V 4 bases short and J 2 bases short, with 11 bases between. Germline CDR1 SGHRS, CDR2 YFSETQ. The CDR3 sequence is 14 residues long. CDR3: CASSVTSHTDTQYF. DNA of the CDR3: TGCGCCAGCAGCGTTACTAGCCACACAGATACGCAGTATTTT.